The rows below give T cell receptor beta chains drawn from one sample of a study of human T cells and chemical hapten exposure. From the RACE reads, TCRdb called clonotypes with MiXCR, one entry per CDR3 protein. The data contain 130,000 or so distinct CDR3 sequences, approximately 10% of them singletons. The starting material was whole blood, obtained in connection with sensitization to the hapten diphenylcyclopropenone (DPC). The receptors were sampled from a woman aged 45-59 years with alopecia areata. Some clones in this sample may be carry-over from other donors' samples. CDR3s include the opening cysteine and the closing phenylalanine or tryptophan. D genes are given only for firm matches. A clone size is listed for some rows: how often the clone was seen (once, few, many), or a class if it is expanded.

j_gene | d_gene | abundance | v_gene | CDR3aa | CDR3nt
TRBJ1-3 | . | . | TRBV9 | CASSDGSGNTIYF | TGTGCCAGCAGTGACGGCTCTGGAAACACCATATATTTT
TRBJ2-7 | . | many | TRBV7-2 | CASTQGRHEQYF | TGTGCCAGCACACAGGGGAGGCACGAGCAGTACTTC
TRBJ2-2 | TRBD1 | few | TRBV7-9 | CASSFGTGGPGELFF | TGTGCCAGCAGCTTTGGGACAGGGGGCCCCGGGGAGCTGTTTTTT
TRBJ2-1 | TRBD2 | . | TRBV6-2/TRBV6-3 | CASREAGGNEQFF | TGTGCCAGCAGAGAAGCGGGAGGTAATGAGCAGTTCTTC
TRBJ2-6 | . | . | TRBV7-2 | CASSSRDPPGANVLTF | TGTGCCAGCAGCTCCCGGGACCCACCTGGGGCCAACGTCCTGACTTTC
TRBJ1-1 | . | . | TRBV7-2 | CASSLLSGATEAFF | TGTGCCAGCAGCTTATTGTCGGGGGCCACTGAAGCTTTCTTT
TRBJ2-5 | . | . | TRBV19 | CASSILGGTQYF | TGTGCCAGTAGTATCCTAGGTGGGACCCAGTACTTC
TRBJ2-6 | TRBD2 | many | TRBV28 | CASRSEGRDDSGANVLTF | TGTGCCAGCAGGTCAGAAGGGAGGGACGATTCAGGGGCCAACGTCCTGACTTTC
TRBJ2-2 | . | many | TRBV6-5 | CASSRNRGGSTGELFF | TGTGCCAGCAGCCGTAACAGGGGGGGGAGCACCGGGGAGCTGTTTTTT
TRBJ2-3 | . | many | TRBV7-2 | CASSSQMGLLTDTQYF | TGTGCCAGCAGCTCCCAAATGGGGCTTTTGACAGATACGCAGTATTTT
TRBJ2-1 | . | many | TRBV2 | CASSVVLGDPLGEQFF | TGTGCCAGCAGTGTTGTTCTAGGGGACCCCTTGGGTGAGCAGTTCTTC
TRBJ1-1 | . | few | TRBV2 | CASRLRAGEVGAFF | TGTGCCAGCAGACTAAGGGCAGGAGAAGTTGGAGCTTTCTTT
TRBJ2-3 | . | many | TRBV7-9 | CASSEMRQGTDTQYF | TGTGCCAGCAGCGAAATGCGACAGGGCACAGATACGCAGTATTTT
TRBJ2-1 | TRBD1 | . | TRBV5-4 | CASSTTGTGAYNEQFF | TGTGCCAGCAGCACCACCGGGACAGGGGCCTACAATGAGCAGTTCTTC
TRBJ1-1 | . | . | TRBV7-8 | CASSFWGTEAFF | TGTGCCAGCAGCTTCTGGGGCACTGAAGCTTTCTTT
TRBJ2-5 | TRBD2 | . | TRBV27 | CASSPRTSVLKETQYF | TGTGCCAGCAGTCCGAGGACTAGCGTGCTGAAAGAGACCCAGTACTTC
TRBJ2-2 | TRBD2 | many | TRBV28 | CASSFSGRAAGELFF | TGTGCCAGCAGTTTCAGCGGGAGGGCCGCCGGGGAGCTGTTTTTT
TRBJ1-1 | . | many | TRBV6-5 | CASGQYMNTEAFF | TGTGCCAGCGGACAGTACATGAACACTGAAGCTTTCTTT
TRBJ2-1 | . | . | TRBV24-1 | CATREGNEQFF | TGTGCCACCAGGGAGGGCAATGAGCAGTTCTTC
TRBJ2-7 | . | few | TRBV7-2 | CASSLGTGGWTSGPYEQYF | TGTGCCAGCAGCTTAGGGACAGGGGGCTGGACTAGCGGACCCTACGAGCAGTACTTC
TRBJ2-3 | . | . | TRBV27 | CASSVLPLPDTTDTQYF | TGTGCCAGCAGTGTATTGCCTCTACCCGACACCACAGATACGCAGTATTTT
TRBJ1-1 | . | . | TRBV30 | CAWSVKQALSTEAFF | TGTGCCTGGAGTGTAAAACAGGCGTTATCCACTGAAGCTTTCTTT
TRBJ1-1 | . | many | TRBV20-1 | CSAPLGGTEAFF | TGCAGTGCTCCTTTAGGGGGAACTGAAGCTTTCTTT
TRBJ2-3 | TRBD2 | . | TRBV11-2 | CASSLELAGGPDTQYF | TGTGCCAGCAGCTTAGAACTAGCGGGGGGGCCAGATACGCAGTATTTT
TRBJ1-1 | . | . | TRBV10-3 | CAISESGRAGTEAFF | TGTGCCATCAGTGAGTCAGGGAGGGCCGGCACTGAAGCTTTCTTT
TRBJ2-1 | TRBD2 | once | TRBV28 | CASSFFQRRTSFNEQFF | TGTGCCAGCAGTTTTTTTCAGAGGAGGACTAGCTTCAATGAGCAGTTCTTC
TRBJ2-7 | TRBD1 | many | TRBV18 | CASSPGPGGEQYF | TGTGCCAGCTCACCGGGGCCAGGGGGCGAGCAGTACTTC
TRBJ2-4 | TRBD1 | many | TRBV25-1 | CASSDPQGVRDIQYF | TGTGCCAGCAGTGATCCCCAGGGGGTTCGGGACATTCAGTACTTC
TRBJ1-1 | . | few | TRBV5-5 | CASSFDGNTEAFF | TGTGCCAGCAGCTTCGACGGTAACACTGAAGCTTTCTTT
TRBJ1-5 | . | once | TRBV6-1 | CASSEGAGQPQHF | TGTGCCAGCAGTGAAGGGGCGGGTCAGCCCCAGCATTTT
TRBJ1-2 | . | few | TRBV7-9 | CASSFPGRGRLTNYGYTF | TGTGCCAGCAGCTTTCCCGGCAGGGGACGACTAACTAACTATGGCTACACCTTC
TRBJ1-2 | . | few | TRBV24-1 | CATSDRTRTENYGYTF | TGTGCCACCAGTGACCGAACCCGGACAGAAAACTATGGCTACACCTTC
TRBJ2-1 | TRBD2 | . | TRBV24-1 | CATSDLTSGSSSYNEQFF | TGTGCCACCAGTGATTTGACTAGCGGGTCGAGCTCCTACAATGAGCAGTTCTTC
TRBJ1-4 | . | few | TRBV9 | CASSGGREGHEKLFF | TGTGCCAGCAGCGGGGGGAGAGAGGGGCATGAAAAACTGTTTTTT
TRBJ2-6 | . | . | TRBV6-5 | CASSYDRSGANVLTF | TGTGCCAGCAGTTACGATCGCTCTGGGGCCAACGTCCTGACTTTC
TRBJ2-5 | TRBD2 | few | TRBV27 | CASSLSGLAGGETQYF | TGTGCCAGCAGTTTATCCGGACTAGCGGGAGGAGAGACCCAGTACTTC
TRBJ2-7 | . | few | TRBV12-3/TRBV12-4 | CASSLKSSYEQYF | TGTGCCAGCAGTTTAAAGAGCTCCTACGAGCAGTACTTC
TRBJ1-1 | . | few | TRBV2 | CASSYRALGAEAFF | TGTGCCAGCAGCTATCGGGCCCTAGGGGCTGAAGCTTTCTTT
TRBJ2-3 | . | few | TRBV7-2 | CASSRYADTQYF | TGTGCCAGCAGCAGATATGCAGATACGCAGTATTTT
TRBJ2-1 | TRBD1 | . | TRBV29-1 | CSVVISGGSEQFF | TGCAGCGTTGTGATCTCAGGGGGCAGTGAGCAGTTCTTC
TRBJ2-1 | . | . | TRBV6-5 | CASSVRGEQFF | TGTGCCAGCAGTGTGAGGGGTGAGCAGTTCTTC
TRBJ1-1 | . | many | TRBV29-1 | CSVPPRVTSTEAFF | TGCAGCGTTCCCCCTCGAGTCACAAGCACTGAAGCTTTCTTT
TRBJ2-7 | . | . | TRBV28 | CASSPTGRDEQYF | TGTGCCAGCAGCCCAACTGGCCGGGACGAGCAGTACTTC
TRBJ1-1 | . | few | TRBV5-1 | CASSASLLKNTEAFF | TGCGCCAGCAGCGCGTCGCTCCTAAAGAACACTGAAGCTTTCTTT
TRBJ2-7 | . | few | TRBV5-1 | CASSPEKAHEQYF | TGCGCCAGCAGCCCGGAAAAAGCCCACGAGCAGTACTTC
TRBJ1-2 | TRBD1 | many | TRBV12-3/TRBV12-4 | CASSLDRGYGYTF | TGTGCCAGCAGTCTGGACAGGGGGTATGGCTACACCTTC
TRBJ2-1 | . | . | TRBV6-5 | CASSSTGVNEQFF | TGTGCCAGCTCTAGCACGGGGGTCAATGAGCAGTTCTTC
TRBJ2-3 | . | many | TRBV18 | CASSPMAQADTQYF | TGTGCCAGCTCACCAATGGCTCAAGCAGATACGCAGTATTTT
TRBJ1-1 | . | . | TRBV15 | CATRPVEDGAREAFF | TGTGCCACCAGACCCGTGGAGGACGGTGCCAGGGAAGCTTTCTTT
TRBJ2-6 | . | many | TRBV3-1 | CASSQSVAGANVLTF | TGTGCCAGCAGCCAGAGCGTGGCCGGGGCCAACGTCCTGACTTTC
TRBJ2-5 | . | many | TRBV12-3/TRBV12-4 | CASSFIAEETQYF | TGTGCCAGCAGTTTTATAGCGGAAGAGACCCAGTACTTC
TRBJ2-1 | . | . | TRBV3-1 | CASSQDAATNEQFF | TGTGCCAGCAGCCAAGACGCAGCCACCAATGAGCAGTTCTTC
TRBJ2-3 | TRBD2 | . | TRBV10-1 | CASGAGTSVADKQYF | TGCGCCAGCGGTGCCGGGACTAGCGTAGCAGATAAGCAGTATTTT
TRBJ2-3 | . | few | TRBV5-1 | CASSSSGTPTDTQYF | TGCGCCAGCAGCTCCTCAGGGACCCCGACAGATACGCAGTATTTT
TRBJ2-7 | . | few | TRBV20-1 | CSAPPNPQAYEQYF | TGCAGTGCTCCTCCGAACCCCCAAGCCTACGAGCAGTACTTC
TRBJ1-1 | . | few | TRBV18 | CASSPSETHAFF | TGTGCCAGCTCACCATCCGAGACACACGCTTTCTTT
TRBJ1-2 | TRBD1 | few | TRBV27 | CASSPGQLYGYTF | TGTGCCAGCAGTCCGGGACAGCTCTATGGCTACACCTTC